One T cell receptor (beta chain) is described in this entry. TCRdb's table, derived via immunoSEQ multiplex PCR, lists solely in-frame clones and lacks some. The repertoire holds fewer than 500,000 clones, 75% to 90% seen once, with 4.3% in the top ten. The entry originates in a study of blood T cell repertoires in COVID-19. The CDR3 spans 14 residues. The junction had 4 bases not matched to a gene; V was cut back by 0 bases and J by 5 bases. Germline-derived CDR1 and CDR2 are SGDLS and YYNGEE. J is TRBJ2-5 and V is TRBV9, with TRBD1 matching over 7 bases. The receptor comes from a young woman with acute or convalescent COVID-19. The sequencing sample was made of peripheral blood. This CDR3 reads CASSVAGTEETQYF. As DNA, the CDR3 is TGTGCCAGCAGCGTAGCAGGGACAGAGGAGACCCAGTACTTC.